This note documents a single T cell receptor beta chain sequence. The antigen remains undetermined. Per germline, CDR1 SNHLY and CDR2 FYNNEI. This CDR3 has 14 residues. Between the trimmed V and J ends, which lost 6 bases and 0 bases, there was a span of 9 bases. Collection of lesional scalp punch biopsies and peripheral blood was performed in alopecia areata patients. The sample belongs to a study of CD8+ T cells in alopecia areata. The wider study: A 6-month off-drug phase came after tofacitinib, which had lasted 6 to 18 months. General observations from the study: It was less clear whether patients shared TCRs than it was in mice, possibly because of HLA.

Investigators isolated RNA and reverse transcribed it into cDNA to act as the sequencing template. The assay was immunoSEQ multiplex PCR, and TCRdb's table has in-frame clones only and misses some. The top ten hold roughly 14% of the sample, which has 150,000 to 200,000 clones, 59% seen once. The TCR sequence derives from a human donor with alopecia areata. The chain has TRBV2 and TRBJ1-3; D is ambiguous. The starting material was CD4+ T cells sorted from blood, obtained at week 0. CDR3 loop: CASSLHPSGNTIYF. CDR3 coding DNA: TGTGCCAGCAGCCTACATCCCTCTGGAAACACCATATATTTT.